This record concerns one T cell receptor beta chain sequence. Germline CDR1 is MNHEY and CDR2 is SMNVEV (reference sequence). V was shortened by 2 bases and J by 7 bases, with 17 bases between the two germline ends. The CDR3 is made up of 15 amino acids. Original processing methods: Reference gene primer amplification yielded estimated nucleated cell counts. Sequenced by immunoSEQ multiplex PCR; TCRdb stores in-frame clones only, minus some. V and J calls and clone size are given by that table; D and trimming were obtained from the DNA. The repertoire holds more than 15,000 clones, approximately 90% seen once, with around 17% in the top ten. This sample was included in a study of blood T cell repertoires in COVID-19. Study-level background: PBMCs, B-cell-depleted T cells, or T cells were the source of the cDNA or gDNA that made up the material.

The chain employs TRBV27 and TRBJ1-2; TRBD1 might be the D (6 bases). What was sequenced was peripheral blood. The origin of this receptor is a human donor with active COVID-19. The donor label of this sample is uncertain. This CDR3 is CASSLTSSGVGGYTF. The CDR3 DNA sequence: TGTGCCAGCAGTTTAACCTCTTCAGGGGTTGGTGGCTACACCTTC.